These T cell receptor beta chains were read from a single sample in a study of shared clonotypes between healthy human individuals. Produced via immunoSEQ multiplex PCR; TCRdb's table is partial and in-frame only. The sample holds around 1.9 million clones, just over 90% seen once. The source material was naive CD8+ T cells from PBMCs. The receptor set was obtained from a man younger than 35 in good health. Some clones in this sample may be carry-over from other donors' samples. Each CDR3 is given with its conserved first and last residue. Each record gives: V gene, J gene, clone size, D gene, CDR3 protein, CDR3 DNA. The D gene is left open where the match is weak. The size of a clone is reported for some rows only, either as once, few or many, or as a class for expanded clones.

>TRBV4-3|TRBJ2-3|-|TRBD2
CASSQGSGTSTDTQYF
TGCGCCAGCAGCCAAGGTAGCGGGACCAGCACAGATACGCAGTATTTT
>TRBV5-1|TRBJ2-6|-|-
CASSLEVRVLGANVLTF
TGCGCCAGCAGCTTGGAAGTCAGGGTACTTGGGGCCAACGTCCTGACTTTC
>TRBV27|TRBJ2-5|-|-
CASSPTGLGGETQYF
TGTGCCAGCAGCCCGACAGGGCTCGGGGGGGAGACCCAGTACTTC
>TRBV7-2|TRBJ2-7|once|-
CASSFTGAQGREQYF
TGTGCCAGCAGCTTCACAGGGGCCCAAGGGAGGGAGCAGTACTTC
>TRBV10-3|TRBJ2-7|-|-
CAISAGQIPYEQYF
TGTGCCATCAGTGCAGGACAGATCCCCTACGAGCAGTACTTC
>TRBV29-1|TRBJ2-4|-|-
CSCIPAIAKNIQYF
TGCAGCTGCATACCCGCCATAGCCAAAAACATTCAGTACTTC
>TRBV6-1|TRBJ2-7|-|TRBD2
CASSGRTSGRLIYEQYF
TGTGCCAGCAGTGGCCGGACTAGCGGGAGGTTAATCTACGAGCAGTACTTC
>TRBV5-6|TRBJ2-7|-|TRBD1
CASSLVVTGGEQYF
TGTGCCAGCAGCTTGGTAGTGACAGGGGGCGAGCAGTACTTC
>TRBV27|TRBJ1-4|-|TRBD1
CASRDRGGEKLFF
TGTGCCAGCAGGGACAGGGGAGGTGAAAAACTGTTTTTT
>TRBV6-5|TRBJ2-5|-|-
CASSVDRHKTQYF
TGTGCCAGCAGTGTTGACAGACACAAGACCCAGTACTTC
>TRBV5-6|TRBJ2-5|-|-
CASSLVAGRDQETQYF
TGTGCCAGCAGCTTGGTAGCAGGGCGCGATCAAGAGACCCAGTACTTC
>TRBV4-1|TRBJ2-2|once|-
CASSQDDSGEGDTGELFF
TGCGCCAGCAGCCAAGATGACAGCGGGGAGGGGGACACCGGGGAGCTGTTTTTT
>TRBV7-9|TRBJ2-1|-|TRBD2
CASSAKLAGDFTEQFF
TGTGCCAGCAGCGCCAAACTAGCGGGAGACTTCACTGAGCAGTTCTTC
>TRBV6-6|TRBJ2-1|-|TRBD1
CASSPRGQGANEQFF
TGTGCCAGCAGTCCCCGGGGACAGGGGGCGAATGAGCAGTTCTTC
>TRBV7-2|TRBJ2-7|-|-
CASSSSGYNEQYF
TGTGCCAGCAGCTCGAGCGGGTATAACGAGCAGTACTTC
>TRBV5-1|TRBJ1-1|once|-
CASSLATLNTEAFF
TGCGCCAGCAGCTTGGCGACCCTAAACACTGAAGCTTTCTTT